This T cell receptor beta chain appears in the sequencing data of a study of blood T cell repertoires in COVID-19 (dated by TCRdb to 2020 to 2021). With respect to the entire study: Samples from collaborators originated in the United States, Italy and Spain and spanned both the acute and convalescent phases of COVID-19. The material from the prospective study consisted of cDNA or gDNA derived from T cells, B-cell-depleted T cells, or PBMCs. Subjects who had been exposed to COVID-19, were actively infected with it, or had recovered from it provided the deeply sampled blood TCRbeta repertoires that made up the dataset. The repertoires were made available in a free public database intended to serve as a resource for research on the immune response to SARS-CoV-2. Samples were obtained from the ongoing ImmuneRACE study (first 160 participants) and from over a thousand subjects provided by 6 global collaborators. Nearly every sample came with metadata listing a de-identified subject ID, COVID-19 status, age in years and sex. Where available, HLA class I and class II types were obtained from metadata supplied by the sample provider rather than from assay-based typing. Overall results and qualifications from the work: How much clinical and demographic metadata was included differed by source and by participant, and the metadata was provided uncurated.

Concerning this clone: Its antigen remains undetermined. There are no base qualities to consult, and no much larger clone falls within one base.

TCRbeta CDR3 regions were amplified from genomic DNA by means of the immunoSEQ Assay, a bias-controlled multiplex PCR. The published analysis was carried out like this. The number of nucleated cells in each sample was estimated by amplification of reference gene primers within the assay. To quantify the absolute abundance of each unique TCRbeta CDR3 rearrangement, sequence reads were collapsed and filtered. For each sample, productive Simpson clonality was calculated as the square root of Simpson's diversity index over productive rearrangements. TCRdb provides this immuneACCESS table in a form limited to in-frame rearrangements. Some clones are lacking; in checked studies, under half of them reflect an unresolved V gene, and why the rest are absent is not known. D and trimming were read from the DNA, whereas the V and J calls and clone size are those reported in that table. In all, the sample holds 90,000 to 120,000 clones, and approximately 89% of those were seen once. The ten largest clones represent under 7% of the sample.

Whole blood was collected in K2EDTA tubes by collaborating institutions according to the institutions' own protocols. For TCRbeta analysis, collaborator samples were shipped as frozen whole blood, as isolated PBMCs, or as DNA extracted from either sample type. Sample: peripheral blood. This TCR derives from a man aged 45 to 65 with active or convalescent COVID-19.

The CDR3 has the sequence CASSLTGTSGSYEYNEQFF. In nucleotide form, the sequence is TGTGCCAGCAGCTTAACCGGGACTAGCGGGAGTTACGAGTACAATGAGCAGTTCTTC. The sequence links TRBV7-2 to TRBJ2-1; the junction holds 14 bases that match TRBD2. The germline V gene supplies CDR1 SGHTA and CDR2 FQGNSA. From its cysteine to its phenylalanine, the CDR3 spans 19 amino acids. Just CDR3 DNA is preserved here, 57 bases in frame from base 1. V ends up 2 bases short and J 4 bases short, with an unmatched junction base count of 10.